This T cell receptor beta chain is drawn from a study of regulatory T cells in long-lasting Graves disease. Whole-study results and caveats: Persistent Graves' patients showed less TCR diversity than newly diagnosed patients showed.

Time point of the sample: persistent/refractory GD, antithyroid drugs over 5 years with positive TRAb. After RNA was extracted from PBMCs, the TCR library was made from it. In this sample, this clonotype turned up a few times. Its specificity is unknown. This CDR3 comprises 13 residues. V was trimmed by 3 bases and J by 2 bases, leaving 11 bases between them. CDR1 is DFQATT, CDR2 SNEGSKA, per germline (reference sequence). Arm-PCR of CDR3 regions and iRepertoire HTBI primers were used to build TCR beta libraries. One entry per CDR3 protein, called by TCRdb with MiXCR from the multiplex PCR reads. This sample has 650,000 to 850,000 distinct CDR3 sequences, with about 32% found just once.

This chain connects TRBV20-1 to TRBJ2-7; tentative D call: TRBD1 (6 bases). The sequenced sample was peripheral blood mononuclear cells (PBMCs), obtained when the disease was refractory, from a patient treated with antithyroid drugs. This TCR came from a female donor with Graves disease. CDR3 sequence (DNA): TGCAGTGCTAGCCCCAGGGGCCCCTACGAGCAGTACTTC. Amino acids: CSASPRGPYEQYF.